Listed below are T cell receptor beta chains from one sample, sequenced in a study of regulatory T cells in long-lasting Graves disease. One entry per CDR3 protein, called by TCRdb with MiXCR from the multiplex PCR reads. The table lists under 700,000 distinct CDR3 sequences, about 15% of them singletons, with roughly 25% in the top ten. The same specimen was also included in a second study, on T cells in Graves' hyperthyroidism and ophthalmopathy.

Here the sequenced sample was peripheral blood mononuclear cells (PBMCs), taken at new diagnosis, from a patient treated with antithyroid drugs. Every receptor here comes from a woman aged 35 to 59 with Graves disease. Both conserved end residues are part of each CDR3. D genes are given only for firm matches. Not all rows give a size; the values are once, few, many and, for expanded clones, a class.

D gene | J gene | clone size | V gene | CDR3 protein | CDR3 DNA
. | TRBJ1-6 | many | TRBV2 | CASNRGEGSPLHF | TGTGCCAGCAATCGAGGGGAGGGTTCACCCCTCCACTTT
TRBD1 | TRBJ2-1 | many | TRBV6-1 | CASRRGRQGVYNEQFF | TGTGCCAGCAGGAGGGGAAGACAGGGGGTTTACAATGAGCAGTTCTTC
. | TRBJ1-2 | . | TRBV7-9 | CASSLDFGTVGGYTF | TGTGCCAGCAGCTTAGATTTCGGGACTGTCGGAGGCTACACCTTC
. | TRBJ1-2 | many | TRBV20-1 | CSAQVDNNYGYTF | TGCAGTGCTCAGGTGGATAACAACTATGGCTACACCTTC
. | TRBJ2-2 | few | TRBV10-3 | CAIIPPPRGNTGELFF | TGTGCCATCATCCCCCCCCCGAGGGGAAACACCGGGGAGCTGTTTTTT
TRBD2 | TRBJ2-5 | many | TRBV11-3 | CASSPLAAAETQYF | TGTGCCAGCAGCCCACTAGCGGCCGCAGAGACCCAGTACTTC
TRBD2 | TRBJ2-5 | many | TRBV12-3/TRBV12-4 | CASSWGLAGLETQYF | TGTGCCAGCAGTTGGGGACTAGCGGGGCTGGAGACCCAGTACTTC
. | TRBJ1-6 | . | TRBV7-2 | CASRGAGDSPLHF | TGTGCCAGCCGGGGGGCAGGGGATTCACCCCTCCACTTT
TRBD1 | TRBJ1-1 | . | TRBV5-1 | CASSPNSWTGGTEAFF | TGCGCCAGCAGCCCAAATTCTTGGACAGGAGGCACTGAAGCTTTCTTT
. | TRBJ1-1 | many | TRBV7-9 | CASSLNPSTEAFF | TGTGCCAGCAGCCTCAATCCCTCCACTGAAGCTTTCTTT
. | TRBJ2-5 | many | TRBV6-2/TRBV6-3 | CASGAEEGRQETQYF | TGTGCCAGCGGGGCCGAAGAGGGGCGGCAAGAGACCCAGTACTTC
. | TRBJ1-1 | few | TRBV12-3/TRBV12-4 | CASSLRRGQAFF | TGTGCCAGCAGTTTACGCAGGGGCCAAGCTTTCTTT
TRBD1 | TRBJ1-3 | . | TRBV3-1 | CASSQHRGPGNTIYF | TGTGCCAGCAGCCAACATAGGGGGCCTGGAAACACCATATATTTT
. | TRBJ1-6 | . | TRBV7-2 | CASSLGQLSSPLHF | TGTGCCAGCAGCTTAGGACAGCTATCTTCACCCCTCCACTTT
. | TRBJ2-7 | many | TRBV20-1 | CSARDPLGEQYF | TGCAGTGCTAGAGACCCCTTGGGAGAGCAGTACTTC
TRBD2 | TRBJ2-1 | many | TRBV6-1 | CASRGTSGGAPLPYNEQFF | TGTGCCAGCAGGGGGACTAGCGGGGGGGCCCCTCTACCCTACAATGAGCAGTTCTTC
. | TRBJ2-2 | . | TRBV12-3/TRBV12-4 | CASSLDGWYPNTGELFF | TGTGCCAGCAGTTTAGATGGGTGGTACCCGAACACCGGGGAGCTGTTTTTT
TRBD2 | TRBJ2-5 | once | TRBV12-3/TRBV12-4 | CASSLELAGQETQYF | TGTGCCAGCAGTTTAGAACTAGCGGGGCAAGAGACCCAGTACTTC
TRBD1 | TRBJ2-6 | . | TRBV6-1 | CASSRQGASAGANVLTF | TGTGCCAGCAGTCGACAGGGGGCGAGCGCTGGGGCCAACGTCCTGACTTTC
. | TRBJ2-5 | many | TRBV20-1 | CSASWVDETQYF | TGCAGTGCTTCCTGGGTGGACGAGACCCAGTACTTC
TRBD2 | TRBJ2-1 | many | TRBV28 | CASSIGWRGALIYNEQFF | TGTGCCAGCAGCATCGGTTGGCGGGGGGCGCTAATCTACAATGAGCAGTTCTTC
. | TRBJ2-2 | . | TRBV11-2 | CASSFAGGTGELFF | TGTGCCAGCAGCTTTGCAGGAGGGACCGGGGAGCTGTTTTTT
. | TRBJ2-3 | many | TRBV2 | CASNLNGRDTQYF | TGTGCCAGCAACTTAAATGGGAGGGATACGCAGTATTTT
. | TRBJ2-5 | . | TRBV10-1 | CASSVQVQETQYF | TGCGCCAGCAGTGTACAGGTCCAAGAGACCCAGTACTTC
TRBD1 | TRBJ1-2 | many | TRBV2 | CASTRDRGGTGNGYTF | TGTGCCAGCACCAGGGACAGGGGCGGAACGGGAAACGGCTACACCTTC
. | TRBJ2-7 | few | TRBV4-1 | CASSQAAQGITYEQYF | TGCGCCAGCAGCCAAGCAGCTCAGGGAATTACCTACGAGCAGTACTTC
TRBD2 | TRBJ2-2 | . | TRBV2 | CASNNFGGAGELFF | TGTGCCAGCAATAATTTCGGGGGGGCCGGGGAGCTGTTTTTT
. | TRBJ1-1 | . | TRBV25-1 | CAGSAGDQAFF | TGTGCCGGCAGTGCGGGGGACCAAGCTTTCTTT
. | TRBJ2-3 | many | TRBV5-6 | CASSEEGGPPGTQYF | TGTGCCAGCAGCGAGGAAGGGGGACCCCCCGGTACGCAGTATTTT
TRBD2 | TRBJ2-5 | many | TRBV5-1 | CASSLAGTIRETQYF | TGCGCCAGCAGCTTGGCCGGGACTATCCGAGAGACCCAGTACTTC
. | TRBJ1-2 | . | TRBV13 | CASSLGKILYGYTF | TGTGCCAGCAGCTTAGGGAAGATCCTCTATGGCTACACCTTC
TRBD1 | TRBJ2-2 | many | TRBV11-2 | CASSLRTGHPGTGELFF | TGTGCCAGCAGCTTAAGGACAGGCCACCCGGGCACCGGGGAGCTGTTTTTT
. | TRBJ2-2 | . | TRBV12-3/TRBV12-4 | CASSLSGRGGELFF | TGTGCCAGCAGTTTGTCAGGGCGGGGCGGGGAGCTGTTTTTT
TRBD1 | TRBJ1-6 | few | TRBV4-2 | CASSPGATGGTYNSPLHF | TGTGCCAGCAGCCCAGGGGCGACAGGGGGCACCTATAATTCACCCCTCCACTTT
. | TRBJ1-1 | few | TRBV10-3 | CAISDGGGNTEAFF | TGTGCCATCAGTGACGGGGGAGGGAACACTGAAGCTTTCTTT